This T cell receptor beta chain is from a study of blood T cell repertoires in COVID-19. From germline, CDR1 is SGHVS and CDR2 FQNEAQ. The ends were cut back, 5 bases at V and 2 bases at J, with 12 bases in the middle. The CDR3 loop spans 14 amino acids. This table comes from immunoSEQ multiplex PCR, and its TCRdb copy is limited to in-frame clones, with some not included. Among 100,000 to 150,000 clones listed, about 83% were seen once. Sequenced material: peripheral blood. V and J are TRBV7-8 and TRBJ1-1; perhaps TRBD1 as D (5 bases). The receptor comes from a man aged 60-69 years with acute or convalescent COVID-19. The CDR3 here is CASSRGTVNTEAFF. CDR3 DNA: TGTGCCAGCAGCCGAGGGACTGTTAACACTGAAGCTTTCTTT.